These T cell receptor beta chains were read from a single sample in a study of shared clonotypes between healthy human individuals. The assay was immunoSEQ multiplex PCR, and TCRdb's table has in-frame clones only and misses some. The sample shows around 690,000 clones, less than 95% of them seen only once. The sample consisted of memory CD8+ T cells from PBMCs. Receptors were obtained from a man aged 18 to 29 in good health. Some clones in this sample may be carry-over from other donors' samples. CDR3s include the opening cysteine and the closing phenylalanine or tryptophan. The order of the fields is clone size, D gene, J gene, V gene, CDR3 DNA, CDR3 protein. A D gene is named only where the DNA matches it firmly. Size is stated for part of the rows, as once, few or many counts, or as a class when the clone is expanded.

clone size: once
D gene: .
J gene: TRBJ1-3
V gene: TRBV4-1
CDR3 DNA: TGCGCCAGCAGCCAAGACTCGCCCGGCGTAAAAACTGGAAACACCATATATTTT
CDR3 protein: CASSQDSPGVKTGNTIYF

clone size: .
D gene: TRBD2
J gene: TRBJ2-1
V gene: TRBV27
CDR3 DNA: TGTGCCAGCAGTCGACGACTAGCGGGAGTGATATCCTCCTACAATGAGCAGTTCTTC
CDR3 protein: CASSRRLAGVISSYNEQFF

clone size: .
D gene: .
J gene: TRBJ1-2
V gene: TRBV5-5
CDR3 DNA: TGTGCCAGCAGCTTCCCAGACGGCTATGGCTACACCTTC
CDR3 protein: CASSFPDGYGYTF

clone size: .
D gene: TRBD1
J gene: TRBJ1-5
V gene: TRBV19
CDR3 DNA: TGTGCCAGTAGACCGACAGGGTATGGTCAGCCCCAGCATTTT
CDR3 protein: CASRPTGYGQPQHF

clone size: .
D gene: .
J gene: TRBJ2-7
V gene: TRBV6-5
CDR3 DNA: TGTGCCAGCAGTTACGTCGGCGGGACCTACGAGCAGTACTTC
CDR3 protein: CASSYVGGTYEQYF

clone size: .
D gene: TRBD2
J gene: TRBJ2-2
V gene: TRBV6-1
CDR3 DNA: TGTGCCAGCAGTGGCGGGACTAGCGGCTACACCGGGGAGCTGTTTTTT
CDR3 protein: CASSGGTSGYTGELFF

clone size: .
D gene: TRBD1
J gene: TRBJ1-6
V gene: TRBV29-1
CDR3 DNA: TGCAGCGTTGAGGGACAGTCGAGCTCCTATAATTCACCCCTCCACTTT
CDR3 protein: CSVEGQSSSYNSPLHF

clone size: .
D gene: TRBD2
J gene: TRBJ2-7
V gene: TRBV28
CDR3 DNA: TGTGCCAGCGGACTAGCGGCCTACGAGCAGTACTTC
CDR3 protein: CASGLAAYEQYF

clone size: .
D gene: .
J gene: TRBJ2-1
V gene: TRBV15
CDR3 DNA: TGTGCCACCAGCAGAGACGCCGGACTAATCTACAATGAGCAGTTCTTC
CDR3 protein: CATSRDAGLIYNEQFF

clone size: .
D gene: .
J gene: TRBJ1-1
V gene: TRBV7-6
CDR3 DNA: TGTGCCAGCCGCGTAGGGTTGTACGGCACTGAAGCTTTCTTT
CDR3 protein: CASRVGLYGTEAFF